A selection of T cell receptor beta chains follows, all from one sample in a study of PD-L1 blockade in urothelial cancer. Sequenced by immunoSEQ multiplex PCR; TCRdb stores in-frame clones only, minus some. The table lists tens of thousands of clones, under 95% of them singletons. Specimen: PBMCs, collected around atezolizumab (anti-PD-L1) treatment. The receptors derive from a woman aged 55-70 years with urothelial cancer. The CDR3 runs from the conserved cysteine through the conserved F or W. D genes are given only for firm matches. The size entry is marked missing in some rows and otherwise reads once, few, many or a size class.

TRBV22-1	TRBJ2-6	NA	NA	TGTCCTGGGAGCGAACAAAGTCGGGCCAACGTCCTGACTTTC	CPGSEQSRANVLTF
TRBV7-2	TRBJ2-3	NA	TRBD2	TGTGCCAGCAGCTTAGAGCGGGATAGCACAGATACGCAGTATTTT	CASSLERDSTDTQYF
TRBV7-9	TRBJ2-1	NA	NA	TGTGCCAGCAGCTTAGCGGGGGGGCGGGAGTATGAGCAGTTCTTC	CASSLAGGREYEQFF
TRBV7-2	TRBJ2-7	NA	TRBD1	TGTGCCAGCAGCTCCGGGACAGGGCGGGTCTACGAGCAGTACTTC	CASSSGTGRVYEQYF
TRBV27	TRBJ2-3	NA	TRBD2	TGTGTCAGCAGTTGGGGGGGGAGGACCAGCACAGATACGCAGTATTTT	CVSSWGGRTSTDTQYF
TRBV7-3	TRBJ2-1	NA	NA	TGTGCCAGCAGCTTATATGAAAGGACTTCCGATGAGCAGTTCTTC	CASSLYERTSDEQFF
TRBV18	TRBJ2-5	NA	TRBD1	TGTGCCAGCTCACCGGCCGGGACAGGGGAAGAGACCCAGTACTTC	CASSPAGTGEETQYF
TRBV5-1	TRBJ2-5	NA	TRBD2	TGCGCCAGCAGCTTCCTAGCGGGGATCCAAGAGACCCAGTACTTC	CASSFLAGIQETQYF
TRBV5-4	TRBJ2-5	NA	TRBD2	TGTGCCAGCAGTCTAGCGGGAAGTAGAGAGACCCAGTACTTC	CASSLAGSRETQYF
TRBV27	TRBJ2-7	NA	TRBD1	TGTGCCAGCCGTGGGACAGGGTACTACGAGCAGTACTTC	CASRGTGYYEQYF
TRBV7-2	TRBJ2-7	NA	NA	TGTGCCAGCAGCTCCTGGGCCCATACCTACGAGCAGTACTTC	CASSSWAHTYEQYF
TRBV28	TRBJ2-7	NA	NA	TGTGCCAGCAGTCCTCTTGCCCTAATTGGCGGGTACGAGCAGTACTTC	CASSPLALIGGYEQYF
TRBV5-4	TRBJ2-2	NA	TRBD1	TGTGCCAGCAGCCTGCGGACAGGGGAAACCGGGGAGCTGTTTTTT	CASSLRTGETGELFF
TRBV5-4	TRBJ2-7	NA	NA	TGTGCCAGCAGCCCCGTTGGGACAAAGGGCTACGAGCAGTACTTC	CASSPVGTKGYEQYF
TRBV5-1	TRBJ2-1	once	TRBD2	TGCGCCAGCAGCTTGGTTCCGGGGGGCTCCTACAATGAGCAGTTCTTC	CASSLVPGGSYNEQFF
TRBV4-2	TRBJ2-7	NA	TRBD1	TGTGCCAGCAGCCAAGGACGGAGCGAGGGGGCGTACGAGCAGTACTTC	CASSQGRSEGAYEQYF
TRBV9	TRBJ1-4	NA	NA	TGTGCCAGCAGCGTAGGTGTACAGGCACTTGGAAAACTGTTTTTT	CASSVGVQALGKLFF
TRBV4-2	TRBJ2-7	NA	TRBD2	TGTGCCAGCAGCCAACCCTCCGGGACTAGCGGGGGGGGTACGTCCTACGAGCAGTACTTC	CASSQPSGTSGGGTSYEQYF
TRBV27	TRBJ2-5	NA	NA	TGTGCCAGCACCCCGCGAGGGAACCGACAAGAGACCCAGTACTTC	CASTPRGNRQETQYF
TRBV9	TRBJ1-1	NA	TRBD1	TGTGCCAGCAGCGTAGAGCCACAGGGGCGCTCTGAAGCTTTCTTT	CASSVEPQGRSEAFF
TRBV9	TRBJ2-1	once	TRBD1	TGTGCCAGCAGCGTAACAGGGACAGGAGGGAATGAGCAGTTCTTC	CASSVTGTGGNEQFF
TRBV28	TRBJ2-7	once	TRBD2	TGTGCCAGCAGTTCGTTAGCGGGATCCCCCGGGGAGCAGTACTTC	CASSSLAGSPGEQYF
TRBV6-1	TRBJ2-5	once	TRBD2	TGTGCCAGCAGCCCACTAGCGGGGGGTCAAGAGACCCAGTACTTC	CASSPLAGGQETQYF
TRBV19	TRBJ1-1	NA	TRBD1	TGTGCCAGTACTGGACAGGCAAACACTGAAGCTTTCTTT	CASTGQANTEAFF
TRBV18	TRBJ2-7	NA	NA	TGTGCCAGCTCACCCAAAGAACTAGGAAACGAGCAGTACTTC	CASSPKELGNEQYF
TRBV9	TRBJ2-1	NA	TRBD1	TGTGCCAGCAGCCAAAGAGGACAGGGGGCAGGCAATGAGCAGTTCTTC	CASSQRGQGAGNEQFF
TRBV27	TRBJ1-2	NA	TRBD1	TGTGCCAGCAGTTCCGTTACAGGGGCCGGCTACACCTTC	CASSSVTGAGYTF
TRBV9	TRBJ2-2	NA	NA	TGTGCCAGCAGCGTTTGGACAGCCCACGGGGAGCTGTTTTTT	CASSVWTAHGELFF
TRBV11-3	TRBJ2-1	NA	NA	TGTGCCAGCAGCTTAGGACAGGCGGGTAGAAATGAGCAGTTCTTC	CASSLGQAGRNEQFF
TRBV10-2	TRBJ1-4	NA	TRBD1	TGCGCCAGCAGTGAACGACAGGGGGGCGATGAAAAACTGTTTTTT	CASSERQGGDEKLFF